This section outlines one TCR beta chain sequence together with its context. Its specificity is not known. Trimming took off 4 bases at V and 0 bases at J, with 16 bases between the two ends. The CDR3 loop spans 18 amino acids. Germline loops: CDR1 MNHEY, CDR2 SVGAGI. The data stem from a study of T cell repertoires in cytomegalovirus infection. About the study: Alongside well-studied HLA-B-restricted CMV epitopes, recently identified HLA-C-restricted CMV epitopes were also used. It was the public TCR beta signatures that indicated both CMV infection and matching HLA type. Points from the study as a whole: HLA-C-restricted TCR beta clonotypes specific for CMV led the ex vivo response.

From the reads, TCRdb called clonotypes with MiXCR, one entry per CDR3 protein. This table has 750,000 to 900,000 distinct CDR3 sequences, about 27% appearing once. This chain links TRBV6-5 with TRBJ1-6; D perhaps matches TRBD1 (5 bases). The sequence came from a human donor in good health (CMV status not recorded). Some clones in this sample may be carry-over from other donors' samples. The sequenced sample was cultured CD8+ T cells from PBMCs, obtained from culture after CMV antigen stimulation. This chain's CDR3 is CASSWVQTESSYNSPLHF. The CDR3 coding sequence is TGTGCCAGCAGTTGGGTACAGACAGAAAGCTCCTATAATTCACCCCTCCACTTT.